A selection of T cell receptor beta chains follows, all from one sample in a study of vaccination effects on CD4 cells after COVID-19. Generated by immunoSEQ multiplex PCR, the TCRdb table keeps only in-frame clones and is missing some. The top ten hold roughly 2% of the sample, which has 70,000 to 75,000 clones, roughly 80% seen once. What these receptors recognize is not known. Sequencing was performed on CD4+ T cells from PBMCs cultured without peptide, taken before COVID-19 vaccination. The receptors derive from a human donor who received a COVID-19 vaccine. The CDR3 runs from the conserved cysteine through the conserved F or W. Fields, in order: J gene, V gene, D gene, clone size, CDR3 protein, CDR3 DNA. The D gene is left open where the match is weak. A row's size may be missing; if present it is once, few, many or a size class.

TRBJ1-5	TRBV18	.	.	CASSMTHVNGQPQHF	TGTGCCAGCTCAATGACCCACGTTAACGGTCAGCCCCAGCATTTT
TRBJ2-3	TRBV18	.	.	CASSQTNSNTQYF	TGTGCCAGCTCGCAGACGAACAGCAATACGCAGTATTTT
TRBJ2-5	TRBV24-1	TRBD1	once	CATSVSGQGVETQYF	TGTGCCACCAGTGTGTCAGGACAGGGTGTGGAGACCCAGTACTTC
TRBJ1-2	TRBV6-5	TRBD1	.	CASTEQGDYGYTF	TGTGCCAGCACAGAACAGGGGGACTATGGCTACACCTTC
TRBJ2-1	TRBV5-1	.	.	CASRKDSNNEQFF	TGCGCCAGCAGGAAAGACAGCAACAATGAGCAGTTCTTC
TRBJ2-3	TRBV5-8	TRBD2	.	CASPRAPAGGPPSTDTQYF	TGTGCCAGCCCCAGGGCCCCAGCGGGGGGGCCTCCGAGCACAGATACGCAGTATTTT
TRBJ1-2	TRBV5-1	TRBD1	.	CASSPGTGRGNYGYTF	TGCGCCAGCAGCCCCGGGACAGGGAGAGGAAACTATGGCTACACCTTC
TRBJ1-2	TRBV6-5	.	once	CASTRFPEGNYGYTF	TGTGCCAGCACCCGATTCCCCGAGGGGAACTATGGCTACACCTTC
TRBJ1-4	TRBV7-2	.	.	CASSGRAEKLFF	TGTGCCAGCAGCGGTAGGGCCGAAAAACTGTTTTTT
TRBJ2-5	TRBV30	.	few	CAWSLKPTIETQYF	TGTGCCTGGAGTTTAAAGCCTACGATTGAGACCCAGTACTTC
TRBJ2-5	TRBV14	TRBD2	.	CASSQDSSGGETQYF	TGTGCCAGCAGCCAAGATTCTAGCGGGGGAGAGACCCAGTACTTC
TRBJ1-1	TRBV5-8	.	.	CASSRQIMNTEAFF	TGTGCCAGCAGCAGGCAGATCATGAACACTGAAGCTTTCTTT
TRBJ1-2	TRBV2	TRBD1	.	CASSEAQGGLGGYTF	TGTGCCAGCAGTGAAGCGCAGGGGGGTTTGGGCGGCTACACCTTC
TRBJ2-5	TRBV5-6	TRBD2	.	CASSLGGLAGYQETQYF	TGTGCCAGCAGCTTGGGTGGACTAGCGGGGTACCAAGAGACCCAGTACTTC
TRBJ1-1	TRBV11-1	.	.	CASSLSENTEAFF	TGTGCCAGCAGCTTATCGGAGAACACTGAAGCTTTCTTT
TRBJ1-1	TRBV3-1/TRBV3-2	.	.	CASSQGGVAEAFF	TGTGCCAGCAGCCAAGGGGGGGTCGCTGAAGCTTTCTTT
TRBJ1-5	TRBV7-2	.	once	CASSLDTDQPQHF	TGTGCCAGCAGCTTAGACACCGATCAGCCCCAGCATTTT
TRBJ1-3	TRBV10-2	.	.	CASSDWGSSGNTIYF	TGCGCCAGCAGTGATTGGGGCAGCTCTGGAAACACCATATATTTT
TRBJ1-5	TRBV27	TRBD1	.	CASSLDRGQKDQPQHF	TGTGCCAGCAGTCTCGACAGGGGGCAAAAGGATCAGCCCCAGCATTTT
TRBJ1-6	TRBV24-1	.	.	CATSDLLPGGKNFSPLHF	TGTGCCACCAGTGATTTGCTTCCCGGAGGGAAAAATTTTTCACCCCTCCACTTT
TRBJ2-3	TRBV2	.	.	CASTSTDTQYF	TGTGCCAGCACCAGCACAGATACGCAGTATTTT
TRBJ2-2	TRBV28	.	.	CASSLVKAGATNTGELFF	TGTGCCAGCAGTTTAGTTAAGGCCGGGGCGACGAACACCGGGGAGCTGTTTTTT
TRBJ2-6	TRBV19	.	.	CASSAGRSGANVLTF	TGTGCCAGTAGTGCAGGGCGCTCTGGGGCCAACGTCCTGACTTTC
TRBJ1-2	TRBV5-1	TRBD1	few	CASSLGQGIANGYTF	TGCGCCAGCAGCTTGGGACAGGGTATCGCCAATGGCTACACCTTC
TRBJ2-1	TRBV27	.	.	CASRSKIGWGFSYNEQFF	TGTGCCAGTCGATCCAAGATCGGTTGGGGTTTCTCCTACAATGAGCAGTTCTTC
TRBJ1-2	TRBV2	.	.	CASSETGFYGYTF	TGTGCCAGCAGCGAAACTGGGTTCTATGGCTACACCTTC
TRBJ1-5	TRBV18	.	.	CASSPGSSNQPQHF	TGTGCCAGCTCACCCGGCAGCAGCAATCAGCCCCAGCATTTT
TRBJ2-1	TRBV7-3	.	.	CATPQHGAGKDCEQFF	TGTGCCACGCCCCAACATGGAGCAGGGAAAGATTGTGAGCAGTTCTTC
TRBJ1-5	TRBV6-1	TRBD1	.	CASSEQRQGTQPQHF	TGTGCCAGCAGTGAACAACGACAGGGGACTCAGCCCCAGCATTTT
TRBJ1-5	TRBV6-5	TRBD1	.	CASSYDRGPNQPQHF	TGTGCCAGCAGTTATGACAGGGGGCCCAATCAGCCCCAGCATTTT
TRBJ2-3	TRBV24-1	.	.	CATSGTADRTDTQYF	TGTGCCACCAGTGGGACAGCCGATCGCACAGATACGCAGTATTTT
TRBJ2-5	TRBV4-1	TRBD2	few	CASSRGGQETQYF	TGCGCCAGCAGCCGGGGGGGGCAAGAGACCCAGTACTTC
TRBJ1-2	TRBV27	.	.	CASSAGGGNYGYTF	TGTGCCAGCAGTGCCGGTGGGGGGAACTATGGCTACACCTTC
TRBJ1-4	TRBV7-9	TRBD1	few	CASSLLGQGSEKLFF	TGTGCCAGCAGCCTATTGGGACAGGGGAGCGAAAAACTGTTTTTT
TRBJ2-5	TRBV19	TRBD1	.	CASSIFGTGGRETQYF	TGTGCCAGTAGTATATTCGGGACAGGGGGGCGAGAGACCCAGTACTTC
TRBJ1-1	TRBV6-5	.	.	CASKGVRGQNTEAFF	TGTGCCAGCAAAGGGGTCAGGGGCCAGAACACTGAAGCTTTCTTT
TRBJ2-1	TRBV27	TRBD1	once	CASRLGQNNEQFF	TGTGCCAGCAGATTGGGACAGAACAATGAGCAGTTCTTC
TRBJ2-3	TRBV7-3	.	.	CASSEGDTQYF	TGTGCCAGCAGCGAGGGGGATACGCAGTATTTT
TRBJ2-3	TRBV19	TRBD1	.	CASRDRRGTDTQYF	TGTGCCAGTAGGGACAGGAGAGGCACAGATACGCAGTATTTT
TRBJ2-2	TRBV27	TRBD1	.	CASTRAGGRDTGELFF	TGTGCCAGCACCCGCGCAGGGGGCAGAGACACCGGGGAGCTGTTTTTT
TRBJ2-3	TRBV18	.	.	CASSPERIDNSDTQYF	TGTGCCAGCTCACCCGAAAGGATTGATAACTCAGATACGCAGTATTTT
TRBJ2-3	TRBV5-1	TRBD1	.	CASSLAGGGIDTQYF	TGCGCCAGCAGCTTGGCAGGGGGCGGGATAGATACGCAGTATTTT
TRBJ2-5	TRBV12-5	.	.	CASVVDRQETQYF	TGTGCTAGTGTTGTTGACAGGCAAGAGACCCAGTACTTC
TRBJ2-1	TRBV24-1	.	few	CATSMNSLNEQFF	TGTGCCACCAGTATGAACAGCCTCAATGAGCAGTTCTTC
TRBJ2-2	TRBV18	.	.	CASSPAQPGELFF	TGTGCCAGCTCACCGGCCCAGCCCGGGGAGCTGTTTTTT
TRBJ1-2	TRBV6-5	.	.	CASTVYGYTF	TGTGCCTCGACAGTCTATGGCTACACCTTC
TRBJ1-1	TRBV5-1	.	.	CASSLERGVRISNTEAFF	TGCGCCAGCAGCTTGGAAAGGGGTGTCAGGATATCGAACACTGAAGCTTTCTTT
TRBJ2-3	TRBV5-1	TRBD2	.	CASSLAGGAWGTDTQYF	TGCGCCAGCAGCTTGGCCGGGGGGGCATGGGGGACAGATACGCAGTATTTT
TRBJ2-3	TRBV5-4	.	.	CASSSQLSVHTQYF	TGTGCCAGCAGCTCCCAACTTAGCGTACATACGCAGTATTTT
TRBJ1-3	TRBV7-2	TRBD1	.	CASSPRAPGGGGNTIYF	TGTGCCAGCAGCCCTAGGGCCCCAGGGGGCGGGGGAAACACCATATATTTT
TRBJ1-1	TRBV12-2	.	.	CASRPVCPNWNTEAFF	TGTGCAAGTCGCCCCGTTTGCCCAAATTGGAACACTGAAGCTTTCTTT
TRBJ1-6	TRBV2	.	few	CASYPRVGSGSPLHF	TGTGCCAGCTACCCCCGGGTGGGTTCGGGTTCACCCCTCCACTTT
TRBJ1-2	TRBV18	.	.	CASSPPRGGNENYGYTF	TGTGCCAGCTCACCACCGAGGGGGGGAAACGAAAACTATGGCTACACCTTC
TRBJ1-2	TRBV27	TRBD1	once	CASRQPGQADPNYGYTF	TGTGCCAGCAGACAACCGGGACAGGCCGATCCTAACTATGGCTACACCTTC